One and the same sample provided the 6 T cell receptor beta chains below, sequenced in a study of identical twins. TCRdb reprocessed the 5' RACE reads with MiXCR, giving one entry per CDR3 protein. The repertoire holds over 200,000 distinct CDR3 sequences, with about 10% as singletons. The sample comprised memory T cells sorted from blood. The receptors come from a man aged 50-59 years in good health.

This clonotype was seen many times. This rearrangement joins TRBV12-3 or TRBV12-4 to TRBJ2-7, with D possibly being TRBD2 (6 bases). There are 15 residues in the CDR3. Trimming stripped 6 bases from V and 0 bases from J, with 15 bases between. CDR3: CASSRQSGYSYEQYF. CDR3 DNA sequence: TGTGCCAGCAGCCGTCAGAGCGGGTACTCCTACGAGCAGTACTTC.

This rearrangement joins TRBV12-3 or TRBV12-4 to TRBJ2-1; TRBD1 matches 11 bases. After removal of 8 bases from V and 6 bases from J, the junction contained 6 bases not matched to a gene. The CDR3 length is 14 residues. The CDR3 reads CASSRDRGFNEQFF. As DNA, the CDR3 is TGTGCCAGCTCCCGGGACAGGGGGTTCAATGAGCAGTTCTTC.

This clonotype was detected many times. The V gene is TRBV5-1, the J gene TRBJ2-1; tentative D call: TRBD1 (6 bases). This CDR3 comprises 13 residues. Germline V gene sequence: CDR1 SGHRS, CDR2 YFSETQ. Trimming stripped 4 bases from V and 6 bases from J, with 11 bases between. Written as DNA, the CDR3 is TGCGCCAGCAGCCCGGGACAACTCAATGAGCAGTTCTTC. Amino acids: CASSPGQLNEQFF. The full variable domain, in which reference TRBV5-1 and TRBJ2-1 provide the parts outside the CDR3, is KAGVTQTPRYLIKTRGQQVTLSCSPISGHRSVSWYQQTPGQGLQFLFEYFSETQRNKGNFPGRFSGRQFSNSRSEMNVSTLELGDSALYLCASSPGQLNEQFFGPGTRLTVL.

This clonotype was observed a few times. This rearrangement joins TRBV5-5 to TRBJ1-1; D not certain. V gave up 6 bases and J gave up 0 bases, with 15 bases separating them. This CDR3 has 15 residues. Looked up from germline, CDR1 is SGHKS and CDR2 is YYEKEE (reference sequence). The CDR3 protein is CASNPGNRMNTEAFF. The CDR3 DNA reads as TGTGCCAGCAACCCCGGGAACAGAATGAACACTGAAGCTTTCTTT.

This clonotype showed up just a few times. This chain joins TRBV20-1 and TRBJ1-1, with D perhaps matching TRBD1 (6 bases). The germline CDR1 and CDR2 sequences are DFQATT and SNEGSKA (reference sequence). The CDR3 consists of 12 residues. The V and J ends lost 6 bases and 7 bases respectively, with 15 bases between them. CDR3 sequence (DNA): TGCAGTGCCGCTACAGGGTACGGTGAAGCTTTCTTT. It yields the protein CSAATGYGEAFF.

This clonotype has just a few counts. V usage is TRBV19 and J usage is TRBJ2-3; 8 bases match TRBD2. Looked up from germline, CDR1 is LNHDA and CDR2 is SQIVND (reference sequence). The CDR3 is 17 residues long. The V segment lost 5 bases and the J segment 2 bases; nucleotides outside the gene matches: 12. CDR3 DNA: TGTGCCAGTAGTCCCTCCGTTCGGCGGGGGGACACAGATACGCAGTATTTT. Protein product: CASSPSVRRGDTDTQYF.